Described below is a single T cell receptor (beta chain) sequence and its context. The antigen this receptor binds is unknown. No qualities accompany the bases; no much larger clone lies one base away. Libraries were made using RACE. TCRdb records NextSeq 500 as the sequencer. During library preparation, unique molecular identifiers were attached to individual cDNA molecules so that TCRs could be counted in a quantitative, reproducible way. Each blood RNA sample was used to sequence both TCR alpha and TCR beta chains. Under the source paper's analysis protocol: A median of roughly 100,000 TCRs per sample was observed, with a range of roughly 20,000 to 750,000. V, J and CDR3 annotation of the TCR reads was carried out using the Decombinator software suite. For PS versus PT1 abundance plots, all samples were subsampled to the same number of TCRs (28,000). Expanded TCRs were defined as absent before sensitization and observed at least eight times at the 2-week time point. The public reads were quality trimmed at Q25 with fastp and then assembled into clones with MiXCR by TCRdb, keeping productive beta chains. Entries are consolidated by CDR3 protein sequence, retaining the most common genes and DNA. TCRdb assigned the V and J calls; the authors' analysis was not used. Across this sample there are over 80,000 distinct CDR3 sequences, with about a tenth seen only once. Clones ranked in the top ten supply 0.8% to 1.2% of the sample.

These data belong to a study of human T cells and chemical hapten exposure (dated by TCRdb to the early 2020s). For context, the study as a whole: For sensitization, 2% DPC in acetone was applied to a roughly 2 cm by roughly 2 cm area of upper inner arm skin. Throughout the roughly 24-week study period, patients were also given weekly therapeutic DPC doses on the scalp. Patch testing was performed on the upper back with Finn chambers containing 0.01% DPC, and the patch tests were scored after 6 days according to International Contact Dermatitis Research Group standards. The mostly female patient cohort included alopecia areata with under or over 50% scalp involvement, alopecia totalis and alopecia universalis. Libraries were pooled for sequencing, and per-sample TCR yields varied mainly because of small differences in library volumes within the pool. The study tracked peripheral blood TCR repertoire changes in vivo during primary and secondary sensitization to the hapten diphenylcyclopropenone (DPC) in alopecia patients. Blood was sampled from patients pre-sensitization (week 0) and at 2, 6 and about 24 weeks after DPC sensitization. Blood for TCR sequencing was provided by twenty-nine alopecia patients at one to four time points (pre-sensitization, 2, 6 and 24 weeks).

The study at large found these results: Repeated subsampling changed both the strength of the expansion versus patch-test correlation and the threshold at which the correlation became significant. Significantly more large CDR3 similarity clusters were formed by expanded TCRs than by pre-sensitization or healthy control sets, consistent with antigen-driven responses. Because all patients had alopecia, a presumed autoimmune disease, the immune response of the patients might differ from that of healthy individuals. No change with DPC sensitization was found in the number of TCRs above 1 in 1000 frequency, and no evidence of global repertoire structure alterations was found. A positive correlation was found between the number of PT1 expanded TCRs and patch test score, with significance reached at thresholds 8, 16 and 32 but not 4.

Trimming costs V 4 bases and J 7 bases, and their ends lie 13 bases apart. CDR1 and CDR2 are read off the germline V gene (reference sequence) as LNHDA and SQIVND. CDR3 length: 13 amino acids, cysteine to phenylalanine. The kept DNA is CDR3 alone, 39 bases in frame from the first base. Reading the label with the study, this specimen's time point is: patch test 3, about 24 weeks after DPC sensitization. Reading the label with the study, this specimen's treatment or condition is: therapeutic diphenylcyclopropenone sensitization with weekly scalp DPC. At every patch-test visit, the blood draw took place before the patch test was put on. To be eligible, patients had to be aged 18 to 70, diagnosed with alopecia and judged suitable for DPC therapy, while pregnant patients were excluded. Total RNA was extracted from unfractionated whole blood that had been collected in Tempus Blood RNA tubes.

The chain is made from TRBV19 and TRBJ2-5, with no confident D gene call. The clonotype comes from a woman aged 25 to 39 with alopecia areata. Some clones in this sample may be carry-over from other donors' samples. This sample comprised whole blood, obtained in connection with sensitization to the hapten diphenylcyclopropenone (DPC). The nucleotides read TGTGCCAGTAGTAAGGGATTTCACGGGACCCAGTACTTC. Its product reads: CASSKGFHGTQYF.